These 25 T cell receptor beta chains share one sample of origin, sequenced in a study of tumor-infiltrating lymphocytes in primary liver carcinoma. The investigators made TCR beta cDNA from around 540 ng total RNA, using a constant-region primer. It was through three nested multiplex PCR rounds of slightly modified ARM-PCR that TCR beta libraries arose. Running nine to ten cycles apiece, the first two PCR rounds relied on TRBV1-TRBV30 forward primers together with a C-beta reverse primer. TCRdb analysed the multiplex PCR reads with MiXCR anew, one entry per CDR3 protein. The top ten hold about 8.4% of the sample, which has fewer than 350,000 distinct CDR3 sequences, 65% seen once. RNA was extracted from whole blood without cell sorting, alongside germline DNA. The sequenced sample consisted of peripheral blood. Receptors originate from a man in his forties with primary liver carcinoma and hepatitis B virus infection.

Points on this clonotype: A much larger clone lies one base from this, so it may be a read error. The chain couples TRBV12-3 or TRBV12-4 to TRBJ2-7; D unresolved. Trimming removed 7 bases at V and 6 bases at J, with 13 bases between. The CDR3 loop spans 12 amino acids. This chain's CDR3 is CASTRTYGEQYF. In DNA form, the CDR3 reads TGTGCCAGCACCAGGACCTACGGCGAGCAGTACTTC.

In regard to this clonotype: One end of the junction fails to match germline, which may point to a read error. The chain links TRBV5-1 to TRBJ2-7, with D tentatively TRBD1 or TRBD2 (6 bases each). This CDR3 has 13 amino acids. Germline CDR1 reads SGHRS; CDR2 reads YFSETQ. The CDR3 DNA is TGCGCCAGCAGCTTGCAGGGGACTTACGAGGAGTACTTC. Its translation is CASSLQGTYEEYF.

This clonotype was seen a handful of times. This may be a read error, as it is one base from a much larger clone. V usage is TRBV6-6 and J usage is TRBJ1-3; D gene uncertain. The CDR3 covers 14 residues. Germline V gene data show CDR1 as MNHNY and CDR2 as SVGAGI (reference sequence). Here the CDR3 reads CASSYSESGDTIYF. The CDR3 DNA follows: TGTGCCAGCAGTTACTCGGAATCTGGAGACACCATATATTTT.

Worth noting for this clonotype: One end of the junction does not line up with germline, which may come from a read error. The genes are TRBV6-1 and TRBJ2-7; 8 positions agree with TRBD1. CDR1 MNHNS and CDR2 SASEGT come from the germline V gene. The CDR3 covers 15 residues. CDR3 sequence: CANSYSRQGAGEQYF. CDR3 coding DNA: TGTGCCAACAGTTATTCGAGGCAGGGGGCGGGTGAGCAGTACTTC.

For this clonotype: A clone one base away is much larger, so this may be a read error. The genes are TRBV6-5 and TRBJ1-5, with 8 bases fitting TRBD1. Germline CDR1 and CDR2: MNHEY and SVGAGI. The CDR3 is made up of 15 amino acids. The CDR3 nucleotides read TGTGCCAGCACTTACCACGGACAGGGCGATCAGCCCCAGCATTTT. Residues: CASTYHGQGDQPQHF.

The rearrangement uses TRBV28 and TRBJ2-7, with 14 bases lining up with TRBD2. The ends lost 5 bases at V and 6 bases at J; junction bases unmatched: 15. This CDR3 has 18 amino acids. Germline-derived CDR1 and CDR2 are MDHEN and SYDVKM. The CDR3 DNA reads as TGTGCCAGCAGTCCCCTTGGGACTAGCGGGAGAAGAAGGAGCGAGCAGTACTTC. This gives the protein CASSPLGTSGRRRSEQYF.

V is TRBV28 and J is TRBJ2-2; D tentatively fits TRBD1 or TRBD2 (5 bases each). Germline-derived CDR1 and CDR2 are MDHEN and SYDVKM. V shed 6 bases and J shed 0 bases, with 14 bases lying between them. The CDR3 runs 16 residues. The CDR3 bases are TGTGCCAGCAGGGACGGGACGGCCGCGAACACCGGGGAGCTGTTTTTT. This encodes CASRDGTAANTGELFF.

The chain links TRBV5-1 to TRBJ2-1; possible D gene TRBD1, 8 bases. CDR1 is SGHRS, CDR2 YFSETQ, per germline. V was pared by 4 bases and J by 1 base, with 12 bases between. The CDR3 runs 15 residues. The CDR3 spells CASSLQGGSYNEQFF. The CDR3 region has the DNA TGCGCCAGCAGCCTACAGGGGGGGTCCTACAATGAGCAGTTCTTC. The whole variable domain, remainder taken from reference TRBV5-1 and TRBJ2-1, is KAGVTQTPRYLIKTRGQQVTLSCSPISGHRSVSWYQQTPGQGLQFLFEYFSETQRNKGNFPGRFSGRQFSNSRSEMNVSTLELGDSALYLCASSLQGGSYNEQFFGPGTRLTVL.

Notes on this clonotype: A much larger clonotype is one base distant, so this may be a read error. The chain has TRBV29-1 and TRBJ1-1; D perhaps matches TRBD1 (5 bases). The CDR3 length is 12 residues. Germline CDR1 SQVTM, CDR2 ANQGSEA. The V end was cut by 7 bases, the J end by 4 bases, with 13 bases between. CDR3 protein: CSARRGSTEAFF. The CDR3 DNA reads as TGCAGCGCTCGTCGGGGGAGCACTGAAGCTTTCTTT.

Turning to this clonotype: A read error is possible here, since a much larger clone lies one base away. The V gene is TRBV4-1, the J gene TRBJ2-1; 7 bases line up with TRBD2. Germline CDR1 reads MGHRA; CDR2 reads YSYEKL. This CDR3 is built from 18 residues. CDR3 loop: CANSQDLPPGRPYNEQFF. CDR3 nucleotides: TGCGCCAACAGCCAAGATCTTCCTCCCGGGAGGCCCTACAATGAGCAGTTCTTC.

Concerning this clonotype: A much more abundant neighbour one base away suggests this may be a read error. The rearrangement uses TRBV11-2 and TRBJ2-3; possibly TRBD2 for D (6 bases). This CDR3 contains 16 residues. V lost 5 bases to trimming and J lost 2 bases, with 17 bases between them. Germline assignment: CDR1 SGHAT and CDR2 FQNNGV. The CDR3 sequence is CASSPLVGGATDTQYF. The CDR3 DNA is TGTGCCAGCAGCCCACTAGTGGGAGGCGCCACAGATACGCAGTATTTT.

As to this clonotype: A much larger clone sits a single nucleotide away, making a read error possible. The CDR3 loop reads CGSSSWTGGRKLFF. In nucleotides, the CDR3 is TGTGGCAGCAGTTCCTGGACAGGGGGCAGGAAACTGTTTTTT. The genes are TRBV6-2 or TRBV6-3 and TRBJ1-4, with 11 bases fitting TRBD1. The CDR3 runs to 14 residues. Germline CDR1 MNHEY, CDR2 SVGEGT.

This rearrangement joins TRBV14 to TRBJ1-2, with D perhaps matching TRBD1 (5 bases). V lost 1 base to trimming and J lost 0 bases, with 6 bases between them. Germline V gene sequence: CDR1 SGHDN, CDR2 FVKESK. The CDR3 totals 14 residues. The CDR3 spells CASSQVDTNYGYTF. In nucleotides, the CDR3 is TGTGCCAGCAGCCAAGTGGACACTAACTATGGCTACACCTTC.

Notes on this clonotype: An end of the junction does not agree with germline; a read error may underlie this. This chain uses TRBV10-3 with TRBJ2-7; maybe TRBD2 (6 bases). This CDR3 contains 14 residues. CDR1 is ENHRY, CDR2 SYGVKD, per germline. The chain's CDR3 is CAISSVLASYEQYF. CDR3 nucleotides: TGTGCCATCAGTTCGGTACTAGCTTCCTATGAGCAGTACTTC.

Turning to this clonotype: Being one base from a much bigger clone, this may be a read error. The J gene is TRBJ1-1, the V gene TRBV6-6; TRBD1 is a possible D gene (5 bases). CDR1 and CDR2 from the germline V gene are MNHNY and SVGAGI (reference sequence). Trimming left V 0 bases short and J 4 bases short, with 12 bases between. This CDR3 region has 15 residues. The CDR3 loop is CASSYSGGGLTEAFF. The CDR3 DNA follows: TGTGCCAGCAGTTACTCGGGGGGGGGACTCACTGAAGCTTTCTTT.

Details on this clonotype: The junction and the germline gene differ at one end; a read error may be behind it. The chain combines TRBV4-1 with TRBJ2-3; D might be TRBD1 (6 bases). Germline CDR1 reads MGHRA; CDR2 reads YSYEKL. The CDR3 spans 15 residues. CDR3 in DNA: TGTGCCAGCAGCCAAGATGGCAGGGGTACAGATACGCAGAATTTT. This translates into CASSQDGRGTDTQNF.

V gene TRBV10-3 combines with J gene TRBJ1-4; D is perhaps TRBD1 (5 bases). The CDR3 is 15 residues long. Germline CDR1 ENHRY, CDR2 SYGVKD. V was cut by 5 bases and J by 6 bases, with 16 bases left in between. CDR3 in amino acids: CAISSSVIGDEKLFF. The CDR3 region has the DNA TGTGCCATCAGTTCCTCGGTTATAGGGGATGAAAAACTGTTTTTT.

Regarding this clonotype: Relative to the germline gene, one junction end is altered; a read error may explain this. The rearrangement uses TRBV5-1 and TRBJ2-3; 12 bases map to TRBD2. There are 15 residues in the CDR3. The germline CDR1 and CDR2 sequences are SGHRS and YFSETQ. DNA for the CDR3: TGCGCCAACAGCTTGTCCGGGACTAGCGGGGATACGCAGTATTTT. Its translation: CANSLSGTSGDTQYF.

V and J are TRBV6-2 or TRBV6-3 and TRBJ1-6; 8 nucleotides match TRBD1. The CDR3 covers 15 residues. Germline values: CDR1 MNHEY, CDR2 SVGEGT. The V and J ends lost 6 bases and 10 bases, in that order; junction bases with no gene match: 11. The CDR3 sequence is CASSDRTGSDSPLHF. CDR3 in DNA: TGTGCCAGCAGCGATCGGACAGGGAGCGACTCACCCCTCCACTTT.

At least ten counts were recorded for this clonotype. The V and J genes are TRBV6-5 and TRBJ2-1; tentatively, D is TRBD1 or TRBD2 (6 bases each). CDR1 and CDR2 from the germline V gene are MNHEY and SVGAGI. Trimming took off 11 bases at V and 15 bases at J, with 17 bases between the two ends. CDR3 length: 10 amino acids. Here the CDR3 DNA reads TGTGCCTCGGGGGACATCCTGTTGTTCTTC. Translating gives CASGDILLFF.

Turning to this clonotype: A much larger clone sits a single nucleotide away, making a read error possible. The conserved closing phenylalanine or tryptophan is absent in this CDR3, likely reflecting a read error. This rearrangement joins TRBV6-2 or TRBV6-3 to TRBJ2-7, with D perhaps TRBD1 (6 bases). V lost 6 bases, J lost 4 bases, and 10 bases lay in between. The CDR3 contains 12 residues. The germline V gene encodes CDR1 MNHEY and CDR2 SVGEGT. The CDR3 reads CASRSGQYEQYL. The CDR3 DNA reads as TGTGCCAGCAGATCCGGACAGTACGAGCAGTACTTA.

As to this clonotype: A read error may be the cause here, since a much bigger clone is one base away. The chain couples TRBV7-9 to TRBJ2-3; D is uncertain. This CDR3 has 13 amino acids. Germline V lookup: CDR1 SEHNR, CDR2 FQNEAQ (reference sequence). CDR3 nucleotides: TGTGCCATCAGCCCAAATAGTGGAGATACGCAGTATTTT. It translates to CAISPNSGDTQYF.

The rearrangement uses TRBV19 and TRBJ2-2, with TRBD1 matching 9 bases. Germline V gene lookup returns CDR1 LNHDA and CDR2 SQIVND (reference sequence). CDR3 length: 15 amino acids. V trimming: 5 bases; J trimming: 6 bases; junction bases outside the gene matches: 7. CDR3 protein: CASSGGQGWAGELFF. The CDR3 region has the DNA TGTGCCAGTAGTGGTGGACAGGGGTGGGCCGGGGAGCTGTTTTTT. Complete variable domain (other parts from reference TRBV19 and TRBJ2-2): DGGITQSPKYLFRKEGQNVTLSCEQNLNHDAMYWYRQDPGQGLRLIYYSQIVNDFQKGDIAEGYSVSREKKESFPLTVTSAQKNPTAFYLCASSGGQGWAGELFFGEGSRLTVL.

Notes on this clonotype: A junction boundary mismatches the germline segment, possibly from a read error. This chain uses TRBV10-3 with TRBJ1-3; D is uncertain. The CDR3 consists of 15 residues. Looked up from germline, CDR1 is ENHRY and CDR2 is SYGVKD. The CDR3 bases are TGTGTCATCAGTGAGTCTGGCAGGCAGGGAAACACCATATATTTT. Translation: CVISESGRQGNTIYF.

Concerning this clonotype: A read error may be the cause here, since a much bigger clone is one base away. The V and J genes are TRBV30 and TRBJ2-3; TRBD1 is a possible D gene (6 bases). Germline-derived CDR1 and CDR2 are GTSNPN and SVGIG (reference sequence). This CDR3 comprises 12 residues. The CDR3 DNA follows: TGTGCCTGGAACCTCAGGGGAGATACGCTGTATTTT. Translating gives CAWNLRGDTLYF.